The rows below give T cell receptor beta chains drawn from one sample of a study of response to subunit inactivated influenza vaccine. TCRdb fed the RT-PCR reads into MiXCR, producing one record per CDR3 protein. The sample includes about 300,000 distinct CDR3 sequences, around a fifth seen only once; the top ten take roughly a tenth. Sequenced here: PBMCs from blood, sampled less than 22 months after vaccination. These receptor sequences come from a man aged 50-75 years who received an inactivated influenza vaccine. CDR3s include the opening cysteine and the closing phenylalanine or tryptophan. Fields, in order: V gene, clone size, D gene, J gene, CDR3 protein, CDR3 DNA. D genes are given only for firm matches. Clone sizes are given selectively: once, few, many, or a class where the clone is expanded.

v_gene: TRBV7-9; abundance: few; d_gene: TRBD2; j_gene: TRBJ2-1; CDR3aa: CASSLAGPLYNEQFF; CDR3nt: TGTGCCAGCAGCCTAGCGGGGCCGCTATACAATGAGCAGTTCTTC
v_gene: TRBV28; abundance: .; d_gene: .; j_gene: TRBJ2-1; CDR3aa: CASSLGSLGGNEQFF; CDR3nt: TGTGCCAGCAGTTTAGGGTCGTTGGGCGGGAATGAGCAGTTCTTC
v_gene: TRBV24-1; abundance: few; d_gene: .; j_gene: TRBJ1-2; CDR3aa: CATSDGITGNYGYTF; CDR3nt: TGTGCCACCAGTGATGGAATAACAGGGAACTATGGCTACACCTTC
v_gene: TRBV12-3/TRBV12-4; abundance: .; d_gene: .; j_gene: TRBJ2-1; CDR3aa: CASSLAGTRNEQFF; CDR3nt: TGTGCCAGCAGTTTAGCGGGAACCCGCAATGAGCAGTTCTTC
v_gene: TRBV29-1; abundance: .; d_gene: TRBD2; j_gene: TRBJ2-2; CDR3aa: CSGKLAGVDTGELFF; CDR3nt: TGCAGCGGAAAACTAGCGGGGGTTGACACCGGGGAGCTGTTTTTT
v_gene: TRBV6-1; abundance: .; d_gene: TRBD2; j_gene: TRBJ2-7; CDR3aa: CASSAGLAGAWGYEQYF; CDR3nt: TGTGCCAGCAGTGCAGGACTAGCGGGAGCGTGGGGCTACGAGCAGTACTTC
v_gene: TRBV10-3; abundance: few; d_gene: .; j_gene: TRBJ1-2; CDR3aa: CAIRRADRYYGYTF; CDR3nt: TGTGCCATCAGGAGGGCGGACAGATACTATGGCTACACCTTC
v_gene: TRBV7-2; abundance: .; d_gene: TRBD2; j_gene: TRBJ2-1; CDR3aa: CASRVAGEQFF; CDR3nt: TGTGCCAGCAGGGTAGCGGGAGAGCAGTTCTTC
v_gene: TRBV29-1; abundance: .; d_gene: .; j_gene: TRBJ1-5; CDR3aa: CSVLTGTDFGTQHF; CDR3nt: TGCAGCGTACTTACCGGGACGGATTTTGGGACCCAGCATTTT
v_gene: TRBV6-2/TRBV6-3; abundance: .; d_gene: .; j_gene: TRBJ2-7; CDR3aa: CASSQVLGEQYF; CDR3nt: TGTGCCAGCTCGCAAGTTCTCGGCGAGCAGTACTTC
v_gene: TRBV5-5; abundance: few; d_gene: TRBD1; j_gene: TRBJ1-5; CDR3aa: CASSLWGDRVSNQPQHF; CDR3nt: TGTGCCAGCAGCTTGTGGGGGGACAGGGTTAGCAATCAGCCCCAGCATTTT
v_gene: TRBV4-3; abundance: few; d_gene: .; j_gene: TRBJ1-1; CDR3aa: CASSQEGETEAFF; CDR3nt: TGCGCCAGCAGCCAAGAGGGGGAAACTGAAGCTTTCTTT
v_gene: TRBV7-8; abundance: many; d_gene: .; j_gene: TRBJ1-1; CDR3aa: CASSFIVGDRNTEAFF; CDR3nt: TGTGCCAGCAGCTTTATAGTGGGAGACCGAAACACTGAAGCTTTCTTT
v_gene: TRBV5-1; abundance: .; d_gene: .; j_gene: TRBJ1-4; CDR3aa: CASSRDLGFRTNEKLFF; CDR3nt: TGCGCCAGCAGCAGGGACCTGGGCTTCAGGACTAATGAAAAACTGTTTTTT
v_gene: TRBV3-1; abundance: .; d_gene: .; j_gene: TRBJ2-5; CDR3aa: CASSQTGGRETQYF; CDR3nt: TGTGCCAGCAGCCAAACTGGGGGGCGAGAGACCCAGTACTTC
v_gene: TRBV20-1; abundance: few; d_gene: TRBD2; j_gene: TRBJ2-1; CDR3aa: CSARDLAGSYNEQFF; CDR3nt: TGCAGTGCTAGAGATCTAGCGGGGTCCTACAATGAGCAGTTCTTC